This entry lists 17 T cell receptor beta chains sequenced from one sample in a study of T cells in localized non-small cell lung cancer. Sequenced by immunoSEQ multiplex PCR; TCRdb stores in-frame clones only, minus some. The data hold approximately 88,000 clones, with approximately 91% observed a single time. The sample in question was PBMCs, obtained before any cancer treatment. The receptors derive from a woman aged 40 to 75 with stage II squamous cell lung carcinoma.

The chain uses TRBV6-1 and TRBJ1-1; 7 bases match TRBD1. This CDR3 is built from 15 residues. From germline, CDR1 is MNHNS and CDR2 SASEGT. V lost 1 base, J lost 11 bases, and 13 bases stayed unmatched. The CDR3 DNA reads as TGTGCCAGCAGTGAAGGGGCAGGGGGGGACCCGGAGGCTTTCTTT. It specifies CASSEGAGGDPEAFF.

The chain employs TRBV5-1 and TRBJ1-3; no firm D call. The V gene lost 0 bases and the J gene lost 1 base, with 8 bases spanning the gap. The CDR3 spans 15 residues. Looked up from germline, CDR1 is SGHRS and CDR2 is YFSETQ. The CDR3 DNA sequence: TGCGCCAGCAGCTTGGCCGGAATGTCTGGAAACACCATATATTTT. Translating gives CASSLAGMSGNTIYF.

The gene calls are TRBV10-1 and TRBJ1-5; the D gene is possibly TRBD1 (6 bases). The CDR3 loop spans 14 amino acids. Germline V gives CDR1 WNHNN, CDR2 SYGVQD (reference sequence). Trimming shortened V by 6 bases and J by 5 bases, and 14 bases separated the two germline ends. The CDR3 DNA sequence: TGCGCCAGCAGCCAGACAGGAAAAGATCAGCCCCAGCATTTT. It is translated as CASSQTGKDQPQHF.

This clone was detected only a few times. The genes are TRBV7-6 and TRBJ2-2, with D possibly TRBD2 on 5 matching bases. CDR1 SGHVS and CDR2 FNYEAQ come from the germline V gene. The CDR3 covers 15 residues. V lost 1 base to trimming and J lost 7 bases, with 13 bases between them. Here the CDR3 reads CASSLGRLEGGELFF. The CDR3 bases are TGTGCCAGCAGCTTAGGGCGGCTAGAGGGCGGGGAGCTGTTTTTT.

The V and J genes are TRBV11-2 and TRBJ1-5; D remains ambiguous. Between the trimmed V and J ends, which lost 1 base and 5 bases, there was a span of 6 bases. The germline V gene has CDR1 SGHAT and CDR2 FQNNGV. The CDR3 covers 13 residues. Written as DNA, the CDR3 is TGTGCCAGCAGCTTAGGGACTTATCAGCCCCAGCATTTT. It is translated as CASSLGTYQPQHF.

The chain is built from TRBV19 and TRBJ2-2, with 7 positions matching TRBD2. This CDR3 region has 14 residues. Per germline, CDR1 LNHDA and CDR2 SQIVND (reference sequence). The V segment lost 3 bases and the J segment 6 bases; nucleotides outside the gene matches: 4. The CDR3 region is CASSIGGGAGELFF. The CDR3 bases are TGTGCCAGTAGTATCGGGGGAGGGGCCGGGGAGCTGTTTTTT.

This sequence joins TRBV30 and TRBJ1-5; D may be TRBD1 (5 bases). CDR1 is GTSNPN and CDR2 is SVGIG in the germline V gene (reference sequence). Deletions cut 1 base from V and 7 bases from J, with 8 bases between. The CDR3 spans 12 residues. The chain's CDR3 is CAWSGGVQPQHF. The CDR3 coding sequence is TGTGCCTGGAGTGGGGGGGTCCAGCCCCAGCATTTT.

Written as DNA, the CDR3 is TGTGCCAGCAGTTTGGGGGAGAGGACAGGGACCCACGAGCAGTACTTC. Translated: CASSLGERTGTHEQYF. This chain uses TRBV7-9 with TRBJ2-7; 8 positions agree with TRBD1. Germline V gives CDR1 SEHNR, CDR2 FQNEAQ (reference sequence). V was pared by 6 bases and J by 5 bases, with 15 bases of the junction left unmatched. This CDR3 region has 16 residues.

The sample holds a few counts of this clone. In DNA form, the CDR3 reads TGTGCCACCAGCAGCCTTAGGGGGGCTAGCCAAGAGACCCAGTACTTC. Translated, it gives CATSSLRGASQETQYF. The rearrangement links TRBV15 to TRBJ2-5; D is possibly TRBD1 or TRBD2 (6 bases each). Germline values: CDR1 LNHNV, CDR2 YYDKDF (reference sequence). The CDR3 length is 16 residues. V was pared by 3 bases and J by 1 base, with 15 bases between.

CDR3 coding DNA: TGTGCCAGCAGCAGGCCAGGTGGTGAAAAACTGTTTTTT. Its translation is CASSRPGGEKLFF. The rearrangement uses TRBV5-4 and TRBJ1-4; D not certain. Germline V CDR1 and CDR2: SGHNT, YYREEE (reference sequence). The CDR3 sequence is 13 residues long. Trimming removed 4 bases at V and 7 bases at J, with 11 bases between.

This clone was found once. The chain couples TRBV29-1 to TRBJ1-1; 7 bases are shared with TRBD1. Germline CDR1 reads SQVTM; CDR2 reads ANQGSEA. This CDR3 contains 17 residues. The V and J ends lost 4 bases and 2 bases, in that order; junction bases with no gene match: 16. The CDR3 coding sequence is TGCAGCGTTGCGCGAGGGTGGGGACAGAATCTAAACACTGAAGCTTTCTTT. It yields the protein CSVARGWGQNLNTEAFF. The variable domain in full, completed from reference TRBV29-1 and TRBJ1-1, reads SAVISQKPSRDICQRGTSLTIQCQVDSQVTMMFWYRQQPGQSLTLIATANQGSEATYESGFVIDKFPISRPNLTFSTLTVSNMSPEDSSIYLCSVARGWGQNLNTEAFFGQGTRLTVV.

The chain links TRBV7-9 to TRBJ2-7; possibly TRBD2 for D (6 bases). V shed 3 bases and J shed 5 bases, with 8 bases lying between them. The CDR3 totals 12 residues. Germline CDR1 SEHNR, CDR2 FQNEAQ (reference sequence). The CDR3 DNA reads TGTGCCAGCAGCTTGGGAGGCCACGAGCAGTACTTC. The encoded protein is CASSLGGHEQYF.

The V gene is TRBV10-3, the J gene TRBJ1-2; 10 bases line up with TRBD1. The V gene's germline CDR1 is ENHRY and CDR2 SYGVKD. Germline trimming cut 4 bases from V and 8 bases from J; bases unmatched to any gene: 10. The CDR3 is 15 residues long. The CDR3 region is CAISGGQGDLGGYTF. In DNA, the CDR3 is TGTGCCATCAGTGGCGGACAGGGGGACCTCGGAGGCTACACCTTC.

This clone was counted once. The chain couples TRBV7-6 to TRBJ1-3; D remains ambiguous. The CDR3 length is 13 residues. Germline V gene sequence: CDR1 SGHVS, CDR2 FNYEAQ. V was shortened by 2 bases and J by 4 bases, with 6 bases between the two germline ends. The CDR3 nucleotides read TGTGCCAGCAGCTTAAGACGCGGAAACACCATATATTTT. Its translation: CASSLRRGNTIYF.

In its sample, this clone was seen once. The rearrangement links TRBV29-1 to TRBJ1-1, with 11 bases aligning to TRBD1. This CDR3 has 13 amino acids. The trim removed 7 bases at V and 5 bases at J, leaving 6 bases unmatched. CDR1 and CDR2 (germline): SQVTM, ANQGSEA. DNA of the CDR3: TGCAGCGGGACAGGGGGCGGGAGAACTGAAGCTTTCTTT. Its protein is CSGTGGGRTEAFF.

This chain links TRBV18 with TRBJ1-2; D possibly corresponds to TRBD1 (6 bases). Germline values: CDR1 KGHSH, CDR2 LQKENI. This CDR3 spans 17 amino acids. Trimming took 3 bases from V and 4 from J, leaving 21 bases between them. The CDR3 bases are TGTGCCAGCTCACCCTACTCAGGGGCAAATCCGACCTATGGCTACACCTTC. Translating gives CASSPYSGANPTYGYTF. Combining the CDR3 with reference TRBV18 and TRBJ1-2 gives the whole variable domain NAGVMQNPRHLVRRRGQEARLRCSPMKGHSHVYWYRQLPEEGLKFMVYLQKENIIDESGMPKERFSAEFPKEGPSILRIQQVVRGDSAAYFCASSPYSGANPTYGYTFGSGTRLTVV.

J is TRBJ2-1 and V is TRBV6-9; maybe TRBD1 (5 bases). Per the germline V gene, CDR1 is MNHGY and CDR2 is SVAAGI. V lost 2 bases and J 8 bases, leaving 19 bases between the germline ends. CDR3 size: 16 residues. The CDR3 sequence is CASSYIRKRGDDEQFF. CDR3 sequence (DNA): TGTGCCAGCAGTTATATCCGAAAAAGGGGTGACGATGAGCAGTTCTTC.